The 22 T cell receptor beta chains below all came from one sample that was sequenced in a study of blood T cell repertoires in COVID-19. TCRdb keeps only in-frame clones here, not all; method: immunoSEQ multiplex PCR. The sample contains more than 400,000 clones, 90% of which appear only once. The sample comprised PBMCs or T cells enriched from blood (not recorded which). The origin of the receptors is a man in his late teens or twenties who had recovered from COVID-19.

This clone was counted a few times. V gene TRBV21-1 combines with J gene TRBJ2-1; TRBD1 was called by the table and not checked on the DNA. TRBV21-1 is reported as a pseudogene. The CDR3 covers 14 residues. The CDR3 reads CASSTNRGGDEQFF. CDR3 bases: TGTGCCAGCAGCACTAACAGGGGCGGAGATGAGCAGTTCTTC.

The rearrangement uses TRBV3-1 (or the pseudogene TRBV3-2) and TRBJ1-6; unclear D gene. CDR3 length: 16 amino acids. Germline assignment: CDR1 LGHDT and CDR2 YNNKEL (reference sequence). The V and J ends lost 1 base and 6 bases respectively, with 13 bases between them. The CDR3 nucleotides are TGTGCCAGCAGCCAAGTTGGCGGACGGGGTAATTCACCCCTCCACTTT. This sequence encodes CASSQVGGRGNSPLHF.

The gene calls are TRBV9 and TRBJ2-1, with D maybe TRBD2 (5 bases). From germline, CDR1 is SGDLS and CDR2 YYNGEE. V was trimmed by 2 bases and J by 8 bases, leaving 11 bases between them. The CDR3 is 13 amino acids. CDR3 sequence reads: CASSVALGDEQFF. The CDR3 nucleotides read TGTGCCAGCAGCGTCGCCCTCGGGGATGAGCAGTTCTTC.

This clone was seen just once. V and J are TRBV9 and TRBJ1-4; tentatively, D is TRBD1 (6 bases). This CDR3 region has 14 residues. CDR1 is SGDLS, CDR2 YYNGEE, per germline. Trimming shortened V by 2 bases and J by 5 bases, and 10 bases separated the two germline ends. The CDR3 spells CASSVGAVNEKLFF. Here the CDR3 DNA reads TGTGCCAGCAGCGTGGGGGCGGTAAATGAAAAACTGTTTTTT.

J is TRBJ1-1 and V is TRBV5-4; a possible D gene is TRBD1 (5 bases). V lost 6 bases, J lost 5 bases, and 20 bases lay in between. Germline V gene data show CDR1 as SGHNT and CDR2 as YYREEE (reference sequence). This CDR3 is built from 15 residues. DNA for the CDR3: TGTGCCAGCACCTTTAGGGGCAGGGTGGGTACTGAAGCTTTCTTT. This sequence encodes CASTFRGRVGTEAFF.

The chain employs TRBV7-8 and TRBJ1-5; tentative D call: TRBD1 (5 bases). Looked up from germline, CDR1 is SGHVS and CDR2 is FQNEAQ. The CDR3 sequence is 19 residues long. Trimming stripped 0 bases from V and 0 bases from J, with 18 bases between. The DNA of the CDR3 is TGTGCCAGCAGCTTAGCGATAGGAGGCTCGGGGGTTAGCAATCAGCCCCAGCATTTT. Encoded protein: CASSLAIGGSGVSNQPQHF.

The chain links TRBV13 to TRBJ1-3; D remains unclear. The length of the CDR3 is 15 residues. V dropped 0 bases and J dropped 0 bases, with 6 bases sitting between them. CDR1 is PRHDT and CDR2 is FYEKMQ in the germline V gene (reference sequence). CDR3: CASSLGASSGNTIYF. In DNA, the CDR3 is TGTGCCAGCAGCTTAGGCGCGAGCTCTGGAAACACCATATATTTT.

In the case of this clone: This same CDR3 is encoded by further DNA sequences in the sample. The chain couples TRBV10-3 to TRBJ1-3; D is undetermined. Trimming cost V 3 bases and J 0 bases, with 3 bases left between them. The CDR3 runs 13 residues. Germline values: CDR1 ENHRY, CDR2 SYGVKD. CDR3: CAISDSSGNTIYF. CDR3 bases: TGTGCCATCAGTGACTCCTCTGGAAACACCATATATTTT.

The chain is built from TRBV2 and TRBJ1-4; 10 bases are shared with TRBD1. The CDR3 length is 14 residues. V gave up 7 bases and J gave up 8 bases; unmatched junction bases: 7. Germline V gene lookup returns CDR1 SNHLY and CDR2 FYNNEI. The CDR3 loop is CASTAGQGKEKLFF. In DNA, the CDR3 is TGTGCCAGCACCGCGGGACAGGGGAAAGAAAAACTGTTTTTT.

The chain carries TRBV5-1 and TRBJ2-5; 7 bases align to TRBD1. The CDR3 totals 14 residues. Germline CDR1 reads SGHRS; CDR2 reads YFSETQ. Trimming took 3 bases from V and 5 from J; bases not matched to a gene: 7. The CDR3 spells CASSSTGAHETQYF. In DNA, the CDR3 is TGCGCCAGCAGCTCAACAGGGGCGCATGAGACCCAGTACTTC.

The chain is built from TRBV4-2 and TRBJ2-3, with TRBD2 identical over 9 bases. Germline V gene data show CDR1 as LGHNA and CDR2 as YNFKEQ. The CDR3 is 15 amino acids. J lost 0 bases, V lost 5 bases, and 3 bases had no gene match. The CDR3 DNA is TGTGCCAGCAGCAGTACTAGCGGGAGCACAGATACGCAGTATTTT. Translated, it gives CASSSTSGSTDTQYF.

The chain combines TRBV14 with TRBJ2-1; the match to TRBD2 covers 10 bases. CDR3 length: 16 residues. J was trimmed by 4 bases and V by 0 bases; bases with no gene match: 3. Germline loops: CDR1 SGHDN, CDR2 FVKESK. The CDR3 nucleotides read TGTGCCAGCAGCCAAGACCCGGGACTAGCGTACAATGAGCAGTTCTTC. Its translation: CASSQDPGLAYNEQFF. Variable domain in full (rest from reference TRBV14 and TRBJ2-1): EAGVTQFPSHSVIEKGQTVTLRCDPISGHDNLYWYRRVMGKEIKFLLHFVKESKQDESGMPNNRFLAERTGGTYSTLKVQPAELEDSGVYFCASSQDPGLAYNEQFFGPGTRLTVL.

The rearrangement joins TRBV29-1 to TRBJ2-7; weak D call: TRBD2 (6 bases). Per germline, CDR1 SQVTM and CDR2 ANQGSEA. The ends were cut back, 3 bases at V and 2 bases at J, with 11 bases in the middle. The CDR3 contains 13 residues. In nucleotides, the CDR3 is TGCAGCGTTGACGGGGACTCCACCTACGAGCAGTACTTC. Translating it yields CSVDGDSTYEQYF.

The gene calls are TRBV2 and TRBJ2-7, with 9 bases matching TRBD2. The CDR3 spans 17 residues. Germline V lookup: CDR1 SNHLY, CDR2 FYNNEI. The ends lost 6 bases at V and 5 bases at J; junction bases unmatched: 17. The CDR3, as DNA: TGTGCCAGCAGCCGGGTTGGGGTGCGGGAGGGTGACGACGAGCAGTACTTC. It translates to CASSRVGVREGDDEQYF.

In DNA, the CDR3 is TGTGCCAGCAGTGTTTCGACTAGCGGGAGCACAGATACGCAGTATTTT. Its protein is CASSVSTSGSTDTQYF. The V gene is TRBV2, the J gene TRBJ2-3, with 10 positions matching TRBD2. There are 16 residues in the CDR3. Germline values: CDR1 SNHLY, CDR2 FYNNEI. J was trimmed by 0 bases and V by 4 bases; bases with no gene match: 4.

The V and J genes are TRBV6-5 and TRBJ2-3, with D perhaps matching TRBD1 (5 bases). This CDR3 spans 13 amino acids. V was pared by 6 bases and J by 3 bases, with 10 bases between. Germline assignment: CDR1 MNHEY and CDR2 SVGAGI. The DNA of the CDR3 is TGTGCCAGCAGAGCAGGGTCGACAGATACGCAGTATTTT. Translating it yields CASRAGSTDTQYF.

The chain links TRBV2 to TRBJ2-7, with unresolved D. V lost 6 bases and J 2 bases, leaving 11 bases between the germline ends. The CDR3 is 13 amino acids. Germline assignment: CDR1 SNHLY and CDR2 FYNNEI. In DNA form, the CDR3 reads TGTGCCAGCAGCGCGACTCCAACCTACGAGCAGTACTTC. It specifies CASSATPTYEQYF.

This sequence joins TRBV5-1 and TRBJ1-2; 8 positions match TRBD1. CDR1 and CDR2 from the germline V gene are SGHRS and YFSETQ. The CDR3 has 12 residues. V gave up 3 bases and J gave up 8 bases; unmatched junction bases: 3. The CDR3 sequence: CASSWTGRGYTF. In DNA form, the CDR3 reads TGCGCCAGCAGCTGGACAGGGAGAGGCTACACCTTC. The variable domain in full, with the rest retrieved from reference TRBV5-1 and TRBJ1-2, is KAGVTQTPRYLIKTRGQQVTLSCSPISGHRSVSWYQQTPGQGLQFLFEYFSETQRNKGNFPGRFSGRQFSNSRSEMNVSTLELGDSALYLCASSWTGRGYTFGSGTRLTVV.

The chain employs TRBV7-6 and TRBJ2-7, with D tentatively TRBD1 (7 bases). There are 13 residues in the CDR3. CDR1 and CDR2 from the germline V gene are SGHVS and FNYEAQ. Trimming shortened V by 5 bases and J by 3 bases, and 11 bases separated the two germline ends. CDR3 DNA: TGTGCCAGCAGCCAGGGGGGCAGCTACGAGCAGTACTTC. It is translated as CASSQGGSYEQYF.

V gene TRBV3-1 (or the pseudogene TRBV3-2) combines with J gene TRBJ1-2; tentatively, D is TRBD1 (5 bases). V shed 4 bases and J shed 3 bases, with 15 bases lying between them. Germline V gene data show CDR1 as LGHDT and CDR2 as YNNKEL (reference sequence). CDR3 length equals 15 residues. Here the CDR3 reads CASSPPQGFHYGYTF. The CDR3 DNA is TGTGCCAGCAGCCCCCCTCAGGGCTTTCACTATGGCTACACCTTC.

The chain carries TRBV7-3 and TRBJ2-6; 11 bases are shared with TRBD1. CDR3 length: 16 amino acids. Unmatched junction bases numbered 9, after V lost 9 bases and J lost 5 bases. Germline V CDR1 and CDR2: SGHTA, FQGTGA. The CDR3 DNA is TGTGCCAGACGGGACAGGGGGTTGTCCTGGGCCAACGTCCTGACTTTC. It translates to CARRDRGLSWANVLTF. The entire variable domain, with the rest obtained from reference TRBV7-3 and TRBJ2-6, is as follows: GAGVSQTPSNKVTEKGKYVELRCDPISGHTALYWYRQSLGQGPEFLIYFQGTGAADDSGLPNDRFFAVRPEGSVSTLKIQRTERGDSAVYLCARRDRGLSWANVLTFGAGSRLTVL.

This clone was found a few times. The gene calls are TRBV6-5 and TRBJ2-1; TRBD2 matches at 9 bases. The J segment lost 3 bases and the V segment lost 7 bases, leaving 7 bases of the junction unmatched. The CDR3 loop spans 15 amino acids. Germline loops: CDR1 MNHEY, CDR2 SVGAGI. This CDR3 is CASIYMTSGYNEQFF. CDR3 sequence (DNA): TGTGCCAGCATCTACATGACTAGCGGCTACAATGAGCAGTTCTTC.